These 23 T cell receptor beta chains share one sample of origin, sequenced in a study of vaccination and CD4 T cells after COVID-19. Treatment given: approximately 11-day PBMC culture with coronavirus spike peptide pools or control peptides (ViraFEST assay). These receptors have no identified antigens. An Oncomine TCR Beta short-read assay was used to sequence the DNA from cultured CD4+ T cells. TCRdb re-analysed the PCR reads in MiXCR, keeping a single row per CDR3 protein. The repertoire holds roughly 25,000 distinct CDR3 sequences, with roughly 50% as singletons. What was sequenced was CD4+ T cells from blood, cultured in vitro. All receptors derive from a human donor who had recovered from COVID-19.

This chain joins TRBV27 and TRBJ1-5; D not certain. V dropped 8 bases and J dropped 3 bases, with 11 bases sitting between them. Germline V gene sequence: CDR1 MNHEY, CDR2 SMNVEV (reference sequence). The CDR3 has 13 residues. The CDR3 coding sequence is TGTGCCAGCTCACGGGCGCCCAATCAGCCCCAGCATTTT. As protein: CASSRAPNQPQHF.

The V and J genes are TRBV12-3 or TRBV12-4 and TRBJ1-1; D remains unclear. Between the trimmed V and J ends, which lost 8 bases and 3 bases, there was a span of 13 bases. There are 13 residues in the CDR3. CDR3 sequence reads: CASGETQDTEAFF. CDR3 DNA: TGTGCCAGCGGCGAGACCCAGGACACTGAAGCTTTCTTT.

The genes are TRBV2 and TRBJ2-3, with TRBD1 matching over 9 bases. Trimming took 3 bases from V and 3 from J; bases not matched to a gene: 1. The CDR3 has 14 residues. Per the germline V gene, CDR1 is SNHLY and CDR2 is FYNNEI. The CDR3 reads CASSEGTGTDTQYF. The CDR3 bases are TGTGCCAGCAGTGAGGGGACAGGGACAGATACGCAGTATTTT.

The gene calls are TRBV4-2 and TRBJ1-5, with D possibly TRBD1 on 6 matching bases. Germline V lookup: CDR1 LGHNA, CDR2 YNFKEQ. The CDR3 has 15 residues. Trimming stripped 0 bases from V and 6 bases from J, with 12 bases between. CDR3 sequence (DNA): TGTGCCAGCAGCCAAGATTGGACAGTAGGTCAGCCCCAGCATTTT. Its translation: CASSQDWTVGQPQHF.

This clonotype was picked up a small number of times. V usage is TRBV12-3 or TRBV12-4 and J usage is TRBJ1-2; D remains unclear. The CDR3 extends over 14 amino acids. Trimming pared 5 bases from V and 0 bases from J, leaving 10 bases between. The CDR3 reads CASSPLGTNYGYTF. In nucleotides, the CDR3 is TGTGCCAGCAGTCCCTTAGGGACTAACTATGGCTACACCTTC.

The genes are TRBV11-2 and TRBJ1-2; 10 bases line up with TRBD1. There are 14 residues in the CDR3. V dropped 1 base and J dropped 7; count of bases not matched to a gene: 3. In germline, CDR1 is SGHAT, CDR2 FQNNGV. The CDR3 nucleotides are TGTGCCAGCAGCTTAGCCGGACAGGGGGGTGGCTACACCTTC. Translated, it gives CASSLAGQGGGYTF. The variable domain in full, with the rest retrieved from reference TRBV11-2 and TRBJ1-2, is EAGVAQSPRYKIIEKRQSVAFWCNPISGHATLYWYQQILGQGPKLLIQFQNNGVVDDSQLPKDRFSAERLKGVDSTLKIQPAKLEDSAVYLCASSLAGQGGGYTFGSGTRLTVV.

This chain connects TRBV20-1 to TRBJ2-3; D gene ambiguous. Between the trimmed V and J ends, which lost 6 bases and 2 bases, there was a span of 12 bases. CDR1 is DFQATT and CDR2 is SNEGSKA in the germline V gene (reference sequence). The CDR3 length is 13 residues. The CDR3 DNA reads as TGCAGTGCCCCGGACGGATACACAGATACGCAGTATTTT. It yields the protein CSAPDGYTDTQYF.

The CDR3 here is CASSGTSGVRPQHF. Written as DNA, the CDR3 is TGTGCCAGTAGTGGGACTTCGGGTGTTCGGCCCCAGCATTTT. The V call is TRBV19, the J call TRBJ1-5; the D gene is possibly TRBD1 (5 bases). Germline V CDR1 and CDR2: LNHDA, SQIVND (reference sequence). Trimming removed 5 bases from V and 9 bases from J, with 17 bases in between. This CDR3 is 14 amino acids long.

This rearrangement joins TRBV12-3 or TRBV12-4 to TRBJ2-3; tentatively, D is TRBD2 (6 bases). This CDR3 has 15 amino acids. V was shortened by 2 bases and J by 1 base, with 10 bases between the two germline ends. In nucleotides, the CDR3 is TGTGCCAGCAGTTTATGGGCTAGCGGCACAGATACGCAGTATTTT. As protein: CASSLWASGTDTQYF.

Only a few counts were recorded for this clonotype. The chain has TRBV7-2 and TRBJ1-5; TRBD1 matches 7 bases. The CDR3 spans 15 residues. Germline trimming cut 5 bases from V and 0 bases from J; bases unmatched to any gene: 4. Germline V CDR1 and CDR2: SGHTA, FQGNSA. CDR3 protein: CASSRQGHSNQPQHF. The CDR3 bases are TGTGCCAGCAGCCGACAGGGCCATAGCAATCAGCCCCAGCATTTT.

This chain joins TRBV7-6 and TRBJ2-3; 12 bases are shared with TRBD2. V gave up 4 bases and J gave up 2 bases; unmatched junction bases: 1. CDR3 length: 15 amino acids. Germline V CDR1 and CDR2: SGHVS, FNYEAQ. CDR3 loop: CASSWTSGDTDTQYF. Here the CDR3 DNA reads TGTGCCAGCAGCTGGACTAGCGGGGACACAGATACGCAGTATTTT.

This clonotype has only a few counts. The chain has TRBV7-8 and TRBJ2-1, with no clear D. CDR1 is SGHVS, CDR2 FQNEAQ, per germline. The CDR3 sequence is 16 residues long. Trimming cost V 1 base and J 1 base, with 11 bases left between them. In nucleotides, the CDR3 is TGTGCCAGCAGCTTAGGGGTCGGCAGGTCCTACAATGAGCAGTTCTTC. This gives the protein CASSLGVGRSYNEQFF.

The chain carries TRBV19 and TRBJ2-2; D unresolved. Trimming pared 4 bases from V and 5 bases from J, leaving 8 bases between. Germline loops: CDR1 LNHDA, CDR2 SQIVND (reference sequence). The CDR3 extends over 13 amino acids. DNA of the CDR3: TGTGCCAGTAGTAATCATCGGACCGGGGAGCTGTTTTTT. Protein product: CASSNHRTGELFF.

The rearrangement uses TRBV7-8 and TRBJ1-5; D unresolved. V lost 2 bases to trimming and J lost 0 bases, with 8 bases between them. The V gene's germline CDR1 is SGHVS and CDR2 FQNEAQ. The CDR3 has 15 amino acids. For the CDR3, the DNA is TGTGCCAGCAGCTTACAGGCTTCTAGCAATCAGCCCCAGCATTTT. Translating gives CASSLQASSNQPQHF.

This chain links TRBV19 with TRBJ2-2, with 7 positions matching TRBD2. The germline CDR1 and CDR2 sequences are LNHDA and SQIVND (reference sequence). Germline trimming cut 6 bases from V and 5 bases from J; bases unmatched to any gene: 12. The CDR3 covers 16 residues. CDR3 sequence: CASSARPGLTTGELFF. For the CDR3, the DNA is TGTGCCAGTAGCGCTCGTCCGGGACTAACTACCGGGGAGCTGTTTTTT.

This chain uses TRBV6-4 with TRBJ2-3; D remains unclear. V was pared by 5 bases and J by 4 bases, with 13 bases between. Germline CDR1 MRHNA, CDR2 SNTAGT. The CDR3 is made up of 14 amino acids. The CDR3 bases are TGTGCCAGCAGTACTGAACTGGGTTCAGATACGCAGTATTTT. Its protein product is CASSTELGSDTQYF.

The chain combines TRBV11-1 with TRBJ1-1, with a weak D call TRBD1 (5 bases). The CDR3 length is 12 residues. Germline V gene sequence: CDR1 SGHAT, CDR2 FQDESV (reference sequence). Trimming shortened V by 5 bases and J by 5 bases, and 9 bases separated the two germline ends. The CDR3 protein is CASSHRWTEAFF. Written as DNA, the CDR3 is TGTGCCAGCAGCCACAGGTGGACTGAAGCTTTCTTT. The full variable domain, completed using reference TRBV11-1 and TRBJ1-1, is EAEVAQSPRYKITEKSQAVAFWCDPISGHATLYWYRQILGQGPELLVQFQDESVVDDSQLPKDRFSAERLKGVDSTLKIQPAELGDSAMYLCASSHRWTEAFFGQGTRLTVV.

The table lists this clonotype with a count of one. This rearrangement joins TRBV7-9 to TRBJ2-5, with TRBD2 identical over 15 bases. The CDR3 is made up of 17 amino acids. With V trimmed by 5 bases and J by 2 bases, 6 bases remained unmatched. Germline assignment: CDR1 SEHNR and CDR2 FQNEAQ (reference sequence). The CDR3: CASSLAGLAGGQETQYF. CDR3 sequence (DNA): TGTGCCAGCAGCCTCGCGGGACTAGCGGGGGGTCAAGAGACCCAGTACTTC.

The chain joins TRBV4-2 to TRBJ1-1, with a possible D match to TRBD1 (5 bases). Germline V CDR1 and CDR2: LGHNA, YNFKEQ. This CDR3 region has 13 residues. Trimming stripped 4 bases from V and 2 bases from J, with 8 bases between. As DNA, the CDR3 is TGTGCCAGCAGCCCCGACAGTAACACTGAAGCTTTCTTT. The encoded protein is CASSPDSNTEAFF.

The chain joins TRBV24-1 to TRBJ2-1, with 9 bases aligning to TRBD2. V shed 3 bases, J shed 2 bases, and the junction held 4 bases outside the gene matches. This CDR3 has 16 residues. CDR1 is KGHDR and CDR2 is SFDVKD in the germline V gene. CDR3 bases: TGTGCCACCAGTGATCCTAGCGGGGATACCTACAATGAGCAGTTCTTC. As protein: CATSDPSGDTYNEQFF.

The chain recombines TRBV7-3 with TRBJ2-7, with D perhaps TRBD2 (5 bases). The CDR3 covers 14 residues. Germline V CDR1 and CDR2: SGHTA, FQGTGA. With 0 bases removed from V and 1 base from J, the gap between germline ends came to 7 bases. This chain's CDR3 is CASSLTGGSYEQYF. Written as DNA, the CDR3 is TGTGCCAGCAGCTTAACTGGAGGTTCCTACGAGCAGTACTTC.

This clonotype is deemed medium-sized. CDR3 sequence: CSAERGGVQETQYF. DNA of the CDR3: TGCAGTGCCGAGCGTGGGGGCGTCCAAGAGACCCAGTACTTC. This chain uses TRBV20-1 with TRBJ2-5, with TRBD1 as a possible D gene (6 bases). CDR1 and CDR2 from the germline V gene are DFQATT and SNEGSKA (reference sequence). V lost 6 bases to trimming and J lost 1 base, with 15 bases between them. This CDR3 comprises 14 residues.

Regarding this clonotype: One end of the junction is discordant with germline, which a read error may explain. The chain is built from TRBV6-2 or TRBV6-3 and TRBJ2-7, with unresolved D. CDR3 length equals 13 residues. Germline-derived CDR1 and CDR2 are MNHEY and SVGEGT. The chain's CDR3 is CASSPEQNYAQYF. The CDR3 region has the DNA TGTGCCAGCAGTCCGGAACAGAACTACGCGCAGTACTTC.